The sequence of this T cell receptor (beta chain) was determined in a study of T cells in Graves' hyperthyroidism and ophthalmopathy. Germline CDR1 and CDR2: MDHEN and SYDVKM. J was trimmed by 9 bases and V by 6 bases; bases with no gene match: 6. This CDR3 has 14 residues. General observations from the study: With a median lead of roughly 6.8 months before onset, the model predicted ophthalmopathy. Most thyroid-expanded clonotypes above 0.001 were also found in blood. A model using 13 V-J features told ophthalmopathy apart from stable hyperthyroidism.

Progressors' blood was drawn at hyperthyroidism diagnosis, before ophthalmopathy symptoms. Concerning this clonotype itself: What it binds is not known.

Using RNA transcripts as the source, TCR beta CDR3 regions were amplified. A set of HTBI primers served as the primers for a first-round RT-PCR of the TCR CDR3. TCRdb re-called the multiplex PCR reads through MiXCR, storing one row per CDR3 protein. The repertoire consists of under 350,000 distinct CDR3 sequences, with about 14% occurring once and the leading ten covering roughly 8.5%. The V and J genes are TRBV28 and TRBJ2-1, with 12 bases identical to TRBD2. The sample was blood. The receptor was isolated from a woman aged 30 to 39 with Graves' hyperthyroidism that later progressed to Graves' ophthalmopathy. This CDR3 is CASRASGRAPEQFF. The CDR3 DNA follows: TGTGCCAGCAGGGCTAGCGGGAGGGCCCCTGAGCAGTTCTTC.